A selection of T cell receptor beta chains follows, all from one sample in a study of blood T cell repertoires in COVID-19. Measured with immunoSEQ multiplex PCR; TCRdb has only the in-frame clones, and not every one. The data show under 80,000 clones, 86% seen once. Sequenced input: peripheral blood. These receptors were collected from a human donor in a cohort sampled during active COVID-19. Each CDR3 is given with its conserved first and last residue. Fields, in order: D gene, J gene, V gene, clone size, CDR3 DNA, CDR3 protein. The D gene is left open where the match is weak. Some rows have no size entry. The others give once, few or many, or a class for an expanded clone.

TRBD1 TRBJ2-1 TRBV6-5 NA TGTGCCAGCAGGACTACAGGGGCAAATGAGCAGTTCTTC CASRTTGANEQFF
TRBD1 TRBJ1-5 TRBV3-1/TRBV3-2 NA TGTGCCAGCAGCCTTGGGACAGGGAGAAATCAGCCCCAGCATTTT CASSLGTGRNQPQHF
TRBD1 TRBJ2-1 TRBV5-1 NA TGCGCCAGCAGCTTGGCCGGGACAGGGGCCTACAATGAGCAGTTCTTC CASSLAGTGAYNEQFF
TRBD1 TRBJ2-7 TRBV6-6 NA TGTGCCAGCAGTTACACCGGGACAGGGGGTCTGCGCGAGCAGTACTTC CASSYTGTGGLREQYF
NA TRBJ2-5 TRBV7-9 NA TGTGCCAGCAGCTTTAGTCGAGATGTGGAGACCCAGTACTTC CASSFSRDVETQYF
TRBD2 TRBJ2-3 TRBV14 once TGTGCCAGCAGCCGGGGGACTACTCGCACAGATACGCAGTATTTT CASSRGTTRTDTQYF
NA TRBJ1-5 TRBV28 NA TGTGCCAGCGTGGAGACTAGCAATCAGCCCCAGCATTTT CASVETSNQPQHF
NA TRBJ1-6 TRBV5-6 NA TGTGCCAGCAGGGCTTATAATTCACCCCTCCACTTT CASRAYNSPLHF
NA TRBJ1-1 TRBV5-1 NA TGCGCCAGCAGCTCAGGGTCAGAAGCTTTCTTT CASSSGSEAFF
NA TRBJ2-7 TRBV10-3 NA TGTGCCATCAGGAATGATTTGACGGTTGGAGTCTCCTACGAGCAGTACTTC CAIRNDLTVGVSYEQYF
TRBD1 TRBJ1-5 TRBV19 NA TGTGCCAGTTTGGACAGGGCCCCTAGCAATCAGCCCCAGCATTTT CASLDRAPSNQPQHF
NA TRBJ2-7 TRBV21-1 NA TGTGCCAGCAGCAACCTGGCCCCCCAGGCCCCGGCCTACGAGCAGTACTTC CASSNLAPQAPAYEQYF
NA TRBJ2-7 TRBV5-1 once TGCGCCAGCAGCTTGACAGGGCCCTACGAGCAGTACTTC CASSLTGPYEQYF
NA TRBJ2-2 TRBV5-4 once TGTGCCAGCAATCAGGGGCTTTACACCGGGGAGCTGTTTTTT CASNQGLYTGELFF
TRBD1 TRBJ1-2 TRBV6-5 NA TGTGCCAGCAGTAGACAGGGGAACTATGGCTACACCTTC CASSRQGNYGYTF
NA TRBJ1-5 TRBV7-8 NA TGTGCCAGCAGCTTAGACCCGGCGGGGTGGGATCAGCCCCAGCATTTT CASSLDPAGWDQPQHF
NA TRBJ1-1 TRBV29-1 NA TGCAGCGTTCCGCATGGCCCTGAAGCTTTCTTT CSVPHGPEAFF
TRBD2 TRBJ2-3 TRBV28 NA TGTGCCAGCAGTTTACCCAGCGGGGGGGATACGCAGTATTTT CASSLPSGGDTQYF